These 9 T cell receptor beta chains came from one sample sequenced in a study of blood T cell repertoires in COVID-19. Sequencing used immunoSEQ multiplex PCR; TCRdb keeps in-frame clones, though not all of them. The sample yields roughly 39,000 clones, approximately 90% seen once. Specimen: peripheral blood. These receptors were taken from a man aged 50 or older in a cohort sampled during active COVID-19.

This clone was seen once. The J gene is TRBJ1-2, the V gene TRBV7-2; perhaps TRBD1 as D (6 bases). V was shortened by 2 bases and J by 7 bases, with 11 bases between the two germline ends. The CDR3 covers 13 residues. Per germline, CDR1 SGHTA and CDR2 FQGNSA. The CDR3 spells CASSLWTDGGYTF. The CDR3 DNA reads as TGTGCCAGCAGCTTATGGACAGATGGTGGCTACACCTTC.

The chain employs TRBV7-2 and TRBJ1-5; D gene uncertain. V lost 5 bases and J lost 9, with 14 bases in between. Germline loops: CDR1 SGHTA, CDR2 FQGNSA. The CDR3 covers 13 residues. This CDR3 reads CASSEEPIMPQHF. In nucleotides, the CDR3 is TGTGCCAGCAGCGAAGAGCCCATCATGCCCCAGCATTTT.

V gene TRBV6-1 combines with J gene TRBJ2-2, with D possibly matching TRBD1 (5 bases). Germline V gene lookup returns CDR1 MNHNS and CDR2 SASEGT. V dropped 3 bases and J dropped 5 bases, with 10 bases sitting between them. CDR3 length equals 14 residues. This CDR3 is CASSDREETGELFF. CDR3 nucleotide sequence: TGTGCCAGCAGTGACAGGGAAGAAACCGGGGAGCTGTTTTTT.

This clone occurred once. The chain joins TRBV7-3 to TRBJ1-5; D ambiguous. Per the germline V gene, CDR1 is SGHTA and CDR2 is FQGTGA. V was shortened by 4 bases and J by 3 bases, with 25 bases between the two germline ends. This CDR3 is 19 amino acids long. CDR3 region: CASSSRVSGGNLFNQPQHF. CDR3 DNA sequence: TGTGCCAGCAGCTCCCGGGTAAGTGGAGGGAACCTCTTCAATCAGCCCCAGCATTTT.

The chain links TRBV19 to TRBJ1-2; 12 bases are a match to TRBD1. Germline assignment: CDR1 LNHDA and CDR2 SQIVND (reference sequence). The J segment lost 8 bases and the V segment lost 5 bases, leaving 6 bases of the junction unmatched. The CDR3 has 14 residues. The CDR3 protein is CASSPGDRGRGYTF. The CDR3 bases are TGTGCCAGTAGTCCCGGGGACAGGGGGCGAGGCTACACCTTC.

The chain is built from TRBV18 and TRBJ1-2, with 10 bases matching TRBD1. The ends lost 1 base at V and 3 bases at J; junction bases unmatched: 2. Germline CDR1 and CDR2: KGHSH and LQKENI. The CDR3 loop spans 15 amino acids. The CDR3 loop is CASSPQGQGDYGYTF. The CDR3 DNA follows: TGTGCCAGCTCACCACAAGGACAGGGGGACTATGGCTACACCTTC.

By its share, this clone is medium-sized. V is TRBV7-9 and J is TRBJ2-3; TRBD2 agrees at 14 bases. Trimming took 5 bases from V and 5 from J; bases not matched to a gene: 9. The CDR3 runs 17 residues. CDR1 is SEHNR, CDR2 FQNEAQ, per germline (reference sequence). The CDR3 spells CASSPRGTSGGKDTQYF. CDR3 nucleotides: TGTGCCAGCAGCCCGCGGGGGACTAGCGGGGGAAAAGATACGCAGTATTTT.

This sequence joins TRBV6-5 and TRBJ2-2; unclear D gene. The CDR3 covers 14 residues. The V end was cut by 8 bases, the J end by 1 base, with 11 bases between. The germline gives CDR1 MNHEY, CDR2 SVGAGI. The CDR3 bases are TGTGCCAGCTTCGGTAGCCGGAACACCGGGGAGCTGTTTTTT. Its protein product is CASFGSRNTGELFF.

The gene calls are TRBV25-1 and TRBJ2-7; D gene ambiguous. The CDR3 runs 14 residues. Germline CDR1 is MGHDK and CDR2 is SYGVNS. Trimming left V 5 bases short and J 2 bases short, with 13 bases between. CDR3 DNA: TGTGCCAGCAGTCTTGGAGCCGCAACCTACGAGCAGTACTTC. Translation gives CASSLGAATYEQYF.